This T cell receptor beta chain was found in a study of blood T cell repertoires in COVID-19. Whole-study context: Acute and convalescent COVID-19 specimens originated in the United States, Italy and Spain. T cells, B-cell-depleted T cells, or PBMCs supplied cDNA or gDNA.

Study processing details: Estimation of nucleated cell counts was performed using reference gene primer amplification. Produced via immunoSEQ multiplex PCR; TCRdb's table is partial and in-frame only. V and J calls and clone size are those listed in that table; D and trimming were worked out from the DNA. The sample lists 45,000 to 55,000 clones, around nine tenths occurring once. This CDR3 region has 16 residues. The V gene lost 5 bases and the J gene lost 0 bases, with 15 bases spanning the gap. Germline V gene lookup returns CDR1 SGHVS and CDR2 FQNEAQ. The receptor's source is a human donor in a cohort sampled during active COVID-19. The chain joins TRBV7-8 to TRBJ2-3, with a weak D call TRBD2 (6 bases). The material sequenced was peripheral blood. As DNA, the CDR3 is TGTGCCAGCAGCGGTGATAGCGGAACTAGCACAGATACGCAGTATTTT. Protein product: CASSGDSGTSTDTQYF. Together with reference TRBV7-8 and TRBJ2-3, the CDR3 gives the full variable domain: GAGVSQSPRYKVAKRGQDVALRCDPISGHVSLFWYQQALGQGPEFLTYFQNEAQLDKSGLPSDRFFAERPEGSVSTLKIQRTQQEDSAVYLCASSGDSGTSTDTQYFGPGTRLTVL.